The rows below give T cell receptor beta chains drawn from one sample of a study of OX40 agonist ivuxolimab in advanced cancers. Sequenced by immunoSEQ multiplex PCR; TCRdb stores in-frame clones only, minus some. The sample carries 60,000 to 70,000 clones, approximately 89% recorded once. Sequenced material: CD4+ or CD8+ T cells sorted from blood, taken in a trial of the OX40 agonist ivuxolimab. These receptors were collected from an adult with an advanced solid tumor such as melanoma, head and neck, liver or kidney cancer. CDR3s include the opening cysteine and the closing phenylalanine or tryptophan. Some rows mark clone size as missing; the rest say once, few, many or name a class of expanded clone.

clone_size	v_call	cdr3_length	j_call	cdr3_aa
-	TRBV9	13	TRBJ2-7	CASSVAQGDEQYF
-	TRBV4-1	12	TRBJ1-2	CASSQTGYGYTF
-	TRBV27	14	TRBJ2-2	CASTSRPYTGELFF
once	TRBV29-1	16	TRBJ2-1	CSVWGKGDREYNEQFF
-	TRBV6-5	15	TRBJ2-7	CASSYFGGGTYEQYF
-	TRBV6-1	14	TRBJ1-1	CASSSDRTIEWAFF
-	TRBV27	12	TRBJ2-1	CASSTSLDEQFF
-	TRBV7-9	14	TRBJ1-2	CASSLGAGLDGYTF
-	TRBV28	14	TRBJ2-3	CASGDREVSDTQYF
-	TRBV27	17	TRBJ2-2	CASSLAPPGPNTGELFF
-	TRBV21-1	15	TRBJ1-5	CASSKDGLSAGPQHF
-	TRBV6-6	10	TRBJ1-1	CASSDTEAFF
-	TRBV29-1	16	TRBJ1-2	CSVEARTGQPNYGYTF
-	TRBV7-3	13	TRBJ2-2	CASSLASSGELFF
-	TRBV13	14	TRBJ2-7	CASSSAGSIYEQYF
-	TRBV5-4	15	TRBJ2-5	CASSGGLANVETQYF
once	TRBV4-1	20	TRBJ2-3	CASSQVTPGTSGTGTDTQYF
few	TRBV27	15	TRBJ2-3	CASRRLAGVADTQYF
-	TRBV5-4	13	TRBJ1-4	CASSAGGAEKLFF
few	TRBV29-1	10	TRBJ2-7	CSVEVGKQYF
-	TRBV6-4	15	TRBJ2-3	CASSEGHASTDTQYF
-	TRBV7-8	15	TRBJ1-4	CASSLSTVINEKLFF
-	TRBV27	15	TRBJ2-1	CASSLRGRGGSEQFF
-	TRBV12-5	12	TRBJ1-2	CASAPPGGGYTF
-	TRBV5-1	14	TRBJ2-5	CASSGGTGQETQYF
-	TRBV7-8	15	TRBJ1-5	CASSFGGNSNQPQHF
-	TRBV19	16	TRBJ2-3	CASNLAGGHSTDTQYF
-	TRBV6-5	15	TRBJ2-1	CASPSLAGDYNEQFF
-	TRBV27	17	TRBJ2-4	CASSRPGTSGGKNIQYF
-	TRBV9	14	TRBJ2-1	CASSAWGGYNEQFF
-	TRBV27	13	TRBJ2-2	CASRPVRAGELFF
once	TRBV4-1	15	TRBJ2-7	CASSQIAGVSYEQYF
-	TRBV7-9	16	TRBJ2-7	CASSTGTSAFPYEQYF
-	TRBV11-3	14	TRBJ2-3	CASSYRGTTDTQYF
once	TRBV28	15	TRBJ2-2	CASSFRGPNTGELFF
-	TRBV6-5	12	TRBJ2-1	CASSLGTGLQFF
-	TRBV5-1	16	TRBJ2-3	CASSLLWEGGTDTQYF
few	TRBV29-1	13	TRBJ2-1	CSVGESSYNEQFF
-	TRBV5-1	13	TRBJ2-1	CASRGVGYNEQFF
-	TRBV5-1	16	TRBJ1-2	CASSLSPLDGTYGYTF
-	TRBV2	15	TRBJ1-1	CASRGTGGWRTEAFF
-	TRBV30	14	TRBJ2-1	CAWLSGGSYNEQFF
-	TRBV2	15	TRBJ1-5	CASSGRDGSNQPQHF
-	TRBV19	12	TRBJ1-1	CASSHSNTEAFF
-	TRBV30	13	TRBJ1-3	CAWTGTAGNTIYF